One and the same sample provided the 32 T cell receptor beta chains below, sequenced in a study of blood T cells in healthy people across ages. Alongside a J-beta primer mix, a sample-barcoded 5' primer served in a second PCR lasting about 7 to 11 cycles. TCRdb reanalysed the 5' RACE reads using MiXCR and keeps one entry per CDR3 protein. This table has 850,000 to 1,300,000 distinct CDR3 sequences, under 45% appearing once. Input material: blood. Every receptor here comes from a woman aged 55-70 years in good health.

The chain has TRBV4-2 and TRBJ2-3; D is possibly TRBD2 (5 bases). The CDR3 is made up of 15 amino acids. The ends were cut back, 0 bases at V and 4 bases at J, with 11 bases in the middle. From germline, CDR1 is LGHNA and CDR2 YNFKEQ. In DNA, the CDR3 is TGTGCCAGCAGCCAAGATCGGTTCGGGGCAGATACGCAGTATTTT. Protein sequence: CASSQDRFGADTQYF.

About this clonotype itself: One end of the junction fails to match germline, which may point to a read error. The chain employs TRBV12-3 or TRBV12-4 and TRBJ1-1; tentatively, D is TRBD1 (5 bases). CDR3 length: 15 residues. CDR3 sequence: CTSKRQGGRDTEAFF. The CDR3 DNA reads as TGTACCAGCAAACGTCAGGGTGGTAGGGACACTGAAGCTTTCTTT.

The CDR3 sequence is CSVQTPEGRRGIQYF. CDR3 sequence (DNA): TGCAGCGTGCAAACCCCGGAGGGGAGACGTGGCATTCAGTACTTC. J is TRBJ2-7 and V is TRBV29-1; D perhaps matches TRBD2 (6 bases). The J call is uncertain, as TRBJ2-4 better fits the DNA end. The CDR3 totals 15 residues. Germline values: CDR1 SQVTM, CDR2 ANQGSEA.

This clonotype was seen more than once but under ten times. This rearrangement joins TRBV5-1 to TRBJ2-7, with TRBD2 matching over 9 bases. CDR3 length equals 14 residues. V shed 2 bases and J 7 bases; nucleotides not matched to a gene: 7. Germline-derived CDR1 and CDR2 are SGHRS and YFSETQ. The CDR3 DNA follows: TGCGCCAGCAGCTTCCGACTAGCGGAGAATGAGCAGTACTTC. It is translated as CASSFRLAENEQYF.

This clonotype was seen only a few times. CDR3 bases: TGTGCCGCCAGGACTAGCGGGAGTAGCTCCTACAATGAGCAGTTCTTC. This gives the protein CAARTSGSSSYNEQFF. The chain couples TRBV6-2 or TRBV6-3 to TRBJ2-1; the match to TRBD2 covers 13 bases. This CDR3 contains 16 residues. The ends lost 11 bases at V and 0 bases at J; junction bases unmatched: 7. Germline CDR1 reads MNHEY; CDR2 reads SVGEGT.

The chain employs TRBV20-1 and TRBJ2-4; tentatively, D is TRBD1 (6 bases). Germline CDR1 is DFQATT and CDR2 is SNEGSKA (reference sequence). V was trimmed by 3 bases and J by 8 bases, leaving 23 bases between them. The CDR3 runs 16 residues. For the CDR3, the DNA is TGCAGTGCTAGGTCTTTCATTGCAGGGGTTTGGGACATTCAGTACTTC. It codes for CSARSFIAGVWDIQYF.

This clonotype was seen only a few times. This chain joins TRBV9 and TRBJ2-3, with unresolved D. The CDR3 runs 13 residues. The germline CDR1 and CDR2 sequences are SGDLS and YYNGEE. Trimming removed 0 bases at V and 6 bases at J, with 8 bases between. CDR3 sequence: CASSVERWDTQYF. The CDR3 bases are TGTGCCAGCAGCGTAGAGCGATGGGATACGCAGTATTTT.

Of note for this clonotype: At one end the junction does not follow the germline gene, possibly because of a read error. The gene calls are TRBV5-1 and TRBJ2-3; the D is unclear. The CDR3 contains 11 residues. The germline V gene has CDR1 SGHRS and CDR2 YFSETQ. The CDR3 DNA sequence: TGCGTCAGCAGCTCCACAGATACGCAGTATTTT. This sequence encodes CVSSSTDTQYF.

The rearrangement links TRBV5-1 to TRBJ2-5; 7 bases line up with TRBD2. V lost 6 bases to trimming and J lost 5 bases; unmatched junction nucleotides: 10. The CDR3 sequence is 14 residues long. Per the germline V gene, CDR1 is SGHRS and CDR2 is YFSETQ. CDR3 loop: CASKRDIMTETQYF. The CDR3 coding sequence is TGCGCCAGCAAGCGGGATATTATGACGGAGACCCAGTACTTC.

The rearrangement uses TRBV5-4 and TRBJ2-1; 12 bases agree with TRBD2. The J call is uncertain, as TRBJ2-7 better fits the DNA end. CDR3 length equals 18 residues. The germline V gene has CDR1 SGHNT and CDR2 YYREEE (reference sequence). CDR3 nucleotide sequence: TGTGCCAGCAGCTTGGGGCCTAGCGGGAGGGGTTCCTACAATGAGCAGTACTTC. Its translation is CASSLGPSGRGSYNEQYF.

In its sample, this clonotype was seen once. This chain uses TRBV12-3 or TRBV12-4 with TRBJ2-5; 7 bases map to TRBD2. The J call is in doubt because the DNA end fits TRBJ2-1 better. This CDR3 is 15 amino acids long. As DNA, the CDR3 is TGTGCCAGCAAAATGAAAGCGGGAAGCCAAGAGACCCAGTTCTTC. Protein: CASKMKAGSQETQFF.

This clonotype was seen a single time. The chain is built from TRBV13 and TRBJ1-2; 10 bases align to TRBD1. Per the germline V gene, CDR1 is PRHDT and CDR2 is FYEKMQ (reference sequence). The trim removed 7 bases at V and 8 bases at J, leaving 4 bases unmatched. CDR3 length: 12 amino acids. Here the CDR3 DNA reads TGTGCCAGCAACGACAGGGGGCGCGGCTACACCTTC. Amino acids: CASNDRGRGYTF.

The chain combines TRBV5-1 with TRBJ2-3; D is possibly TRBD1 (5 bases). CDR3 length: 17 amino acids. CDR1 is SGHRS and CDR2 is YFSETQ in the germline V gene. Trimming removed 0 bases at V and 1 base at J, with 15 bases between. This CDR3 reads CASSLDGLLRGTDTQYF. CDR3 sequence (DNA): TGCGCCAGCAGCTTGGATGGCCTCCTCAGGGGCACAGATACGCAGTATTTT.

This clonotype was recorded many times. V gene TRBV7-9 combines with J gene TRBJ2-5; tentatively, D is TRBD1 (7 bases). V dropped 7 bases and J dropped 3 bases, with 12 bases sitting between them. CDR1 and CDR2 from the germline V gene are SEHNR and FQNEAQ (reference sequence). CDR3 length: 13 residues. CDR3 bases: TGTGCCAGCATCCCCAGGGGGGAAGAGACCCAGTACTTC. Protein product: CASIPRGEETQYF.

The J gene is TRBJ2-7, the V gene TRBV10-3; 9 nucleotides line up with TRBD2. Germline-derived CDR1 and CDR2 are ENHRY and SYGVKD. V gave up 1 base and J gave up 12 bases; unmatched junction bases: 1. The CDR3 totals 11 residues. The CDR3 spells CAISELAGVYF. The CDR3 bases are TGTGCCATCAGTGAGTTAGCGGGGGTGTACTTC.

This clonotype turned up a few times. This chain uses TRBV27 with TRBJ1-1; the match to TRBD1 covers 7 bases. CDR1 is MNHEY, CDR2 SMNVEV, per germline (reference sequence). V lost 6 bases to trimming and J lost 5 bases; unmatched junction nucleotides: 6. The CDR3 has 13 residues. DNA of the CDR3: TGTGCCAGCAGGACAGGGAGGAGGACTGAAGCTTTCTTT. This encodes CASRTGRRTEAFF.

The rearrangement links TRBV10-3 to TRBJ1-2, with 7 bases matching TRBD1. J was trimmed by 4 bases and V by 4 bases; bases with no gene match: 6. The germline gives CDR1 ENHRY, CDR2 SYGVKD. The CDR3 extends over 14 amino acids. The CDR3 region is CAISGTGLTYGYTF. CDR3 nucleotides: TGTGCCATCAGTGGGACAGGCTTGACCTATGGCTACACCTTC.

Concerning this clonotype itself: One junction end disagrees with the germline gene, perhaps due to a read error. V usage is TRBV5-5 and J usage is TRBJ2-1; the D gene is possibly TRBD1 (5 bases). The DNA matches TRBJ2-7 better at its end, which makes the J call doubtful. The CDR3 totals 15 residues. Germline CDR1 is SGHKS and CDR2 is YYEKEE (reference sequence). CDR3 protein: CASSSQGYSYNEQYF. CDR3 nucleotide sequence: TGCGCCAGCAGCTCGCAGGGATACTCCTACAATGAGCAGTACTTC.

J is TRBJ1-4 and V is TRBV3-1; D possibly corresponds to TRBD1 (6 bases). This CDR3 has 14 amino acids. V was clipped by 2 bases and J by 7 bases, with 11 bases between them. Germline loops: CDR1 LGHDT, CDR2 YNNKEL (reference sequence). The CDR3 region is CASSQQDSREKLFF. The CDR3 DNA follows: TGTGCCAGCAGCCAACAGGACAGCCGTGAAAAACTGTTTTTT.

In nucleotides, the CDR3 is TGTGCCTGGAGTCGGACTAGCGGGAGGGCCGTTTCGCAGTATTTT. This translates into CAWSRTSGRAVSQYF. V gene TRBV30 combines with J gene TRBJ1-5; the match to TRBD2 covers 15 bases. The J call may be mistaken, given a closer DNA end match to TRBJ2-3. CDR1 GTSNPN and CDR2 SVGIG come from the germline V gene (reference sequence). The CDR3 sequence is 15 residues long.

This clonotype was seen a handful of times. This rearrangement joins TRBV10-2 to TRBJ2-7, with D possibly TRBD2 on 6 matching bases. Germline V gives CDR1 WSHSY, CDR2 SAAADI. The CDR3 loop spans 13 amino acids. V was shortened by 6 bases and J by 5 bases, with 14 bases between the two germline ends. CDR3 protein: CASSETREDEQYF. CDR3 DNA: TGCGCCAGCAGCGAGACAAGGGAGGACGAGCAGTACTTC.

This clonotype was seen a handful of times. This chain uses TRBV28 with TRBJ2-5; D gene ambiguous. V was pared by 1 base and J by 9 bases, with 9 bases between. CDR1 MDHEN and CDR2 SYDVKM come from the germline V gene. The CDR3 loop spans 12 amino acids. CDR3 nucleotide sequence: TGTGCCAGCAGTTTATCCCAGGTACCCCAGTACTTC. Its protein is CASSLSQVPQYF.

The chain combines TRBV10-3 with TRBJ2-7; 10 bases map to TRBD1. This CDR3 spans 14 amino acids. Germline-derived CDR1 and CDR2 are ENHRY and SYGVKD. V was clipped by 3 bases and J by 4 bases; unmatched bases: 3. The chain's CDR3 is CAISDRDRGYEQYF. The CDR3 nucleotides read TGTGCCATCAGTGACCGGGACAGGGGTTACGAGCAGTACTTC.

This clonotype was seen just once. The chain links TRBV13 to TRBJ1-5; D might be TRBD1 (5 bases). Trimming took off 4 bases at V and 2 bases at J, with 9 bases between the two ends. Looked up from germline, CDR1 is PRHDT and CDR2 is FYEKMQ (reference sequence). This CDR3 region has 14 residues. The CDR3 nucleotides read TGTGCCAGCAGCTCGGGACCGGGCAATCAGCCCCAGCATTTT. Amino acids: CASSSGPGNQPQHF.

V is TRBV24-1 and J is TRBJ2-3; 13 bases agree with TRBD2. Germline values: CDR1 KGHDR, CDR2 SFDVKD. V trimming: 4 bases; J trimming: 6 bases; junction bases outside the gene matches: 6. This CDR3 comprises 16 residues. The CDR3 region has the DNA TGTGCCACCAGTGACACTAGCGGGAGGGCCGGGGATACGCAGTATTTT. Protein sequence: CATSDTSGRAGDTQYF.

For this clonotype: Its ends do not fully match the called genes, so a read error is possible. The genes are TRBV2 and TRBJ2-3, with 11 bases aligning to TRBD2. The CDR3 has 16 amino acids. The V gene's germline CDR1 is SNHLY and CDR2 FYNNEI. The CDR3, as DNA: TGTGCCTGCAGTGAAAAACTAGCGGGAGGCACAGATACGCAGTATTTT. This translates into CACSEKLAGGTDTQYF.

This clonotype occurred a few times. This rearrangement joins TRBV2 to TRBJ2-3; D may be TRBD2 (5 bases). The germline V gene has CDR1 SNHLY and CDR2 FYNNEI. The CDR3 sequence is 15 residues long. Trimming took off 3 bases at V and 0 bases at J, with 10 bases between the two ends. The CDR3 loop is CASSEVLASTDTQYF. CDR3 coding DNA: TGTGCCAGCAGTGAGGTGCTAGCCAGCACAGATACGCAGTATTTT.

The V gene is TRBV20-1, the J gene TRBJ2-3; tentatively, D is TRBD1 or TRBD2 (5 bases each). V lost 3 bases to trimming and J lost 12 bases, with 16 bases between them. CDR3 size: 12 residues. Germline assignment: CDR1 DFQATT and CDR2 SNEGSKA (reference sequence). The CDR3 loop is CSARGVGLSQYF. The CDR3 nucleotides are TGCAGTGCTAGGGGGGTCGGACTCTCACAGTATTTT.

The V call is TRBV15, the J call TRBJ2-5; D may correspond to TRBD1 or TRBD2 (5 bases each). Trimming stripped 1 base from V and 10 bases from J, with 16 bases between. CDR3 length: 14 residues. The germline CDR1 and CDR2 sequences are LNHNV and YYDKDF (reference sequence). CDR3 DNA sequence: TGTGCCACCAGCAGAGCCGGGACCCCCGTGAACCAGTACTTC. Translated: CATSRAGTPVNQYF.

This clonotype was detected a few times. The chain combines TRBV20-1 with TRBJ1-6, with TRBD1 identical over 7 bases. This CDR3 has 16 residues. V gave up 2 bases and J gave up 6 bases; unmatched junction bases: 10. Per germline, CDR1 DFQATT and CDR2 SNEGSKA (reference sequence). The CDR3 region is CSARSQGGALNSPLHF. The CDR3 nucleotides read TGCAGTGCTAGATCTCAGGGGGGGGCGCTTAATTCACCCCTCCACTTT.

This chain uses TRBV12-3 or TRBV12-4 with TRBJ1-1; D unresolved. Between the trimmed V and J ends, which lost 6 bases and 1 base, there was a span of 12 bases. The CDR3 runs 14 residues. In DNA form, the CDR3 reads TGTGCCAGCAGCCGCGTAGAGGGGAACACTGAAGCTTTCTTT. Translating it yields CASSRVEGNTEAFF.

In its sample, this clonotype was seen a few times. CDR3 protein: CASGKGTSGYEQYF. The CDR3 region has the DNA TGTGCCAGCGGAAAGGGGACTAGCGGATACGAGCAGTACTTC. This chain joins TRBV27 and TRBJ2-5; 11 bases match TRBD2. The assigned J gene may be wrong: the sequence end matches TRBJ2-7 better. The CDR3 runs to 14 residues. The V gene's germline CDR1 is MNHEY and CDR2 SMNVEV (reference sequence).